Listed below are T cell receptor beta chains from one sample, sequenced in a study of blood T cell repertoires in COVID-19. Generated by immunoSEQ multiplex PCR, the TCRdb table keeps only in-frame clones and is missing some. The repertoire holds 230,000 or so clones, with roughly 84% as singletons. Sequenced material: peripheral blood. These receptors came from a man aged 50-60 years with active or convalescent COVID-19. The CDR3 runs from the conserved cysteine through the conserved F or W. The D gene is left open where the match is weak. Rows give clone size only sometimes, using once, few, many, or a class for an expanded clone.

.,.,TRBV6-2/TRBV6-3,TRBJ2-5,TGTGCCAGCAGTTACGTTACACAAGAGACCCAGTACTTC,CASSYVTQETQYF
.,.,TRBV18,TRBJ1-2,TGTGCCAGCTCCCCCGCAGGGGAAGCGTATGGCTACACCTTC,CASSPAGEAYGYTF
TRBD2,.,TRBV5-1,TRBJ2-3,TGCGCCAGCAGCCCCGGGGTTAGCGGGGGGCAATATACGCAGTATTTT,CASSPGVSGGQYTQYF
.,once,TRBV27,TRBJ2-3,TGTGCCAGCAGTTTCCGGGGGAGTGACCCAGATACGCAGTATTTT,CASSFRGSDPDTQYF
TRBD2,.,TRBV5-4,TRBJ2-7,TGTGCCAGCAGCGCCCGGGGGGACTCCTACGAGCAGTACTTC,CASSARGDSYEQYF
.,.,TRBV3-1/TRBV3-2,TRBJ1-2,TGTGCCAGCAGCCTATCGGGAACCAACTATGGCTACACCTTC,CASSLSGTNYGYTF
.,.,TRBV5-1,TRBJ1-1,TGCGCCAGCAGCTTGGCCGTGAGGAGGGGTGTGTTGAACACTGAAGCTTTCTTT,CASSLAVRRGVLNTEAFF
.,few,TRBV12-3/TRBV12-4,TRBJ1-1,TGTGCCAGCAGTTTATTGTCTTCCCCTGAAGCTTTCTTT,CASSLLSSPEAFF
TRBD2,few,TRBV4-1,TRBJ2-3,TGCGCCAGCAGCCAAACCGGGACTAGCGGGGGGGTAGATACGCAGTATTTT,CASSQTGTSGGVDTQYF
TRBD2,few,TRBV7-6,TRBJ2-7,TGTGCCAGCAGCTTAGAACTAGCGGGGGGGCCTTACGAGCAGTACTTC,CASSLELAGGPYEQYF
.,.,TRBV7-8,TRBJ2-1,TGTGCCAGCAGCCGGACTTCCAGCTCCTACAATGAGCAGTTCTTC,CASSRTSSSYNEQFF
TRBD2,.,TRBV3-1/TRBV3-2,TRBJ2-7,TGTGCCAGCAGCCCCGAAGCGGGGGCTCTCTCCTACGAGCAGTACTTC,CASSPEAGALSYEQYF
TRBD1,.,TRBV28,TRBJ1-5,TGTGCCAGCAGTTCGCAACAGGGGGCAGGCCAGCCCCAGCATTTT,CASSSQQGAGQPQHF
.,few,TRBV13,TRBJ1-2,TGTGCCAGCAGCCTTGAGCAGGGTGGAGCAGGTGGCTACACCTTC,CASSLEQGGAGGYTF
.,.,TRBV29-1,TRBJ1-1,TGCAGCGCGAAGAGCGGAACTGAAGCTTTCTTT,CSAKSGTEAFF
TRBD1,few,TRBV29-1,TRBJ2-7,TGCAGCGTTGGCGATTGGGGGGGACAGGGGGCCAACGAGCAGTACTTC,CSVGDWGGQGANEQYF
TRBD2,.,TRBV28,TRBJ2-5,TGTGCCAGCAGCCGAGAGAGCGGGGGGCGAAGGGAGACCCAGTACTTC,CASSRESGGRRETQYF
.,.,TRBV19,TRBJ1-6,TGTGCCAGTAGTATCACAGGGATTCGATCACCCCTCCACTTT,CASSITGIRSPLHF
.,.,TRBV5-1,TRBJ2-7,TGCGCCAGCAGCTTGGCCTCCGGCGAGCAGTACTTC,CASSLASGEQYF
TRBD1,.,TRBV2,TRBJ1-4,TGTGCCAGCTCCAGGACAGGGGGGACTAATGAAAAACTGTTTTTT,CASSRTGGTNEKLFF
.,.,TRBV27,TRBJ2-2,TGTGCCAGCAGTTTTAGCATGGGGGAGCTGTTTTTT,CASSFSMGELFF
.,once,TRBV7-8,TRBJ1-4,TGTGCCAGCAGCTTTAGACACCCAGAACCTGGAAAACTGTTTTTT,CASSFRHPEPGKLFF
.,few,TRBV12-5,TRBJ1-2,TGTGCTAGTGGTCTCGGAGTGAGCGGCTACACCTTC,CASGLGVSGYTF
.,.,TRBV10-3,TRBJ1-4,TGTGCCATCAGTGAGTCTACGGATGAAAAACTGTTTTTT,CAISESTDEKLFF
TRBD1,.,TRBV3-1/TRBV3-2,TRBJ2-2,TGTGCCAGCAGCCAAAAGCCCCTTCAGGGACAGGGGTGGCTGTCGAGTACCGGGGAGCTGTTTTTT,CASSQKPLQGQGWLSSTGELFF
.,once,TRBV3-1/TRBV3-2,TRBJ2-1,TGTGCCAGCAGCCAAGACGCGACTAGTTACAGTGAGCAGTTCTTC,CASSQDATSYSEQFF
TRBD2,.,TRBV27,TRBJ2-7,TGTGCCAGCAGCCTAGCGGGGGGTATCTACGAGCAGTACTTC,CASSLAGGIYEQYF
.,.,TRBV11-1,TRBJ2-3,TGTGCCAGCAGCTTTGGCGATACGCAGTATTTT,CASSFGDTQYF
TRBD1,.,TRBV10-3,TRBJ2-1,TGTGCCATCACCCGGACAGGGAACAATGAGCAGTTCTTC,CAITRTGNNEQFF
.,.,TRBV5-1,TRBJ1-1,TGCGCCAGCAGGCGGGACTCGATGAACACTGAAGCTTTCTTT,CASRRDSMNTEAFF
.,.,TRBV6-6,TRBJ1-2,TGTGCCAGCAGCACCGGGACACCGTATGGCTACACCTTC,CASSTGTPYGYTF
TRBD2,.,TRBV5-1,TRBJ2-3,TGCGCCAGCAGCCTCACTAGCGGGGTCCCAGATACGCAGTATTTT,CASSLTSGVPDTQYF